The rows below give T cell receptor beta chains drawn from one sample of a study of cytomegalovirus exposure and HLA in healthy donors. This table comes from immunoSEQ multiplex PCR, and its TCRdb copy is limited to in-frame clones, with some not included. The sample comprises about 280,000 clones, about 90% of which are singletons, and approximately 2% rests with the top ten. Material for sequencing was PBMCs. All receptors derive from a woman aged 18-29 years in good health and CMV-seronegative. Each CDR3 is given with its conserved first and last residue. The D gene is left open where the match is weak. The size entry is marked missing in some rows and otherwise reads once, few, many or a size class.

size	V	J	D	DNA	CDR3
NA	TRBV29-1	TRBJ1-2	NA	TGCAGCGTTGAGGGGACACTCAGCGAGCATGGCTACACCTTC	CSVEGTLSEHGYTF
few	TRBV5-5	TRBJ1-4	NA	TGTGCCAGCAGCTTCCTAACTAATGAAAAACTGTTTTTT	CASSFLTNEKLFF
NA	TRBV27	TRBJ2-7	TRBD2	TGTGCCAGCAGGGACGGGGGGGCCTCCTACGAGCAGTACTTC	CASRDGGASYEQYF
few	TRBV9	TRBJ1-4	NA	TGTGCCAGCAGCGTATCGTCAGTTAATGAAAAACTGTTTTTT	CASSVSSVNEKLFF
NA	TRBV5-1	TRBJ2-7	TRBD1	TGCGCCAGCAGCTTGGGAGGACAGGGCTTCGAGCAGTACTTC	CASSLGGQGFEQYF
NA	TRBV7-6	TRBJ1-3	NA	TGTGCCAGCAGCTCATTAGGGTACAGTTCAGGGCTCTCTGGAAACACCATATATTTT	CASSSLGYSSGLSGNTIYF
NA	TRBV5-1	TRBJ2-1	TRBD1	TGCGCCAGCAGCTTGCGGGCAGGGGGCTTGAATGAGCAGTTCTTC	CASSLRAGGLNEQFF
NA	TRBV5-1	TRBJ1-6	NA	TGCGCCAGCAGCTTGACGACAGCCAATTCACCCCTCCACTTT	CASSLTTANSPLHF
NA	TRBV6-6	TRBJ2-1	NA	TGTGCCAGCAGCCCCACTAGCGAGCAGTTCTTC	CASSPTSEQFF
NA	TRBV11-2	TRBJ1-2	NA	TGTGCCAGCAGCTTTGTGGGGAGCGTTCTTCCTGATGGCTACACCTTC	CASSFVGSVLPDGYTF
NA	TRBV18	TRBJ1-4	NA	TGTGCCAGCTCACCAGTAGCGGGCGGGGAAAAACTGTTTTTT	CASSPVAGGEKLFF
NA	TRBV2	TRBJ2-3	NA	TGTGCCAGCAGTGATGAGACAGTCCGCCCCCGCACAGATACGCAGTATTTT	CASSDETVRPRTDTQYF
NA	TRBV2	TRBJ1-3	NA	TGTGCCAGCCGGGGAGGGCCAGGAAACACCATATATTTT	CASRGGPGNTIYF
NA	TRBV5-6	TRBJ1-5	NA	TGTGCCAGCAGCCCAGGGGTCGGTCAGCCCCAGCATTTT	CASSPGVGQPQHF
few	TRBV2	TRBJ1-1	NA	TGTGCCACACGGGGGGTGGTCACTGAAGCTTTCTTT	CATRGVVTEAFF
once	TRBV29-1	TRBJ1-4	NA	TGCAGCGTTCGGCGGTTGATGGACAGTGACGAAAAACTGTTTTTT	CSVRRLMDSDEKLFF
NA	TRBV5-1	TRBJ1-6	NA	TGCGCCAGCAGCTTGGTGTCAGGGGTGGGGAATTCACCCCTCCACTTT	CASSLVSGVGNSPLHF
NA	TRBV5-1	TRBJ2-5	NA	TGCGCCAGCAGCTTGGACCCCAGCAGGGCGCAAGAGACCCAGTACTTC	CASSLDPSRAQETQYF
few	TRBV13	TRBJ2-7	TRBD2	TGTGCCAGCAGCTCTAGGGTAGCGGGGGTTCCTGAGCAGTACTTC	CASSSRVAGVPEQYF
NA	TRBV18	TRBJ2-5	TRBD2	TGTGCCAGCTCACCACCTAGCGGGGGGGCTGGAGAGCAGTACTTC	CASSPPSGGAGEQYF
NA	TRBV5-1	TRBJ2-1	NA	TGCGCCAGCAGCCCACAGACTAGCCAGGGGTTGAAGCAGTTCTTC	CASSPQTSQGLKQFF
NA	TRBV19	TRBJ1-5	NA	TGTGCCAGTAGTAGGAAGGACATAGAAACGAATCAGCCCCAGCATTTT	CASSRKDIETNQPQHF
NA	TRBV11-1	TRBJ1-6	NA	TGTGCCAGCAGCCCGGGGGGCATAGAGGCCCTCCACTTT	CASSPGGIEALHF
NA	TRBV27	TRBJ1-5	NA	TGTGCCAGCAGTTCAGGGTTTAATCAGCCCCAGCATTTT	CASSSGFNQPQHF
once	TRBV6-6	TRBJ2-3	NA	TGTGCCAGCAGTCTCGACCCCCCGGGGGAGGATACGCAGTATTTT	CASSLDPPGEDTQYF
NA	TRBV19	TRBJ1-6	NA	TGTGCCAGTAGTATTGGGGCCCCGAAGGGACTTTCCAGCTCCTATAATTCACCCCTCCACTTT	CASSIGAPKGLSSSYNSPLHF
NA	TRBV5-4	TRBJ2-2	NA	TGTGCCAGCAGCTTGGTTACAGGGACCGGGGAGCTGTTTTTT	CASSLVTGTGELFF
NA	TRBV7-3	TRBJ2-7	NA	TGTGCCAGCAGTTCTGGGGACATCCCCCACGAGCAGTACTTC	CASSSGDIPHEQYF
NA	TRBV7-2	TRBJ1-5	NA	TGTGCCAGCAGCTTAGTGGGGCAGGGCTATCAGCCCCAGCATTTT	CASSLVGQGYQPQHF
NA	TRBV18	TRBJ1-3	NA	TGTGCCAGCTCAGATGCGTCTGGAAACACCATATATTTT	CASSDASGNTIYF
NA	TRBV10-3	TRBJ1-1	TRBD1	TGTGCCATCAGTGAATTGTCGGGGACAGGGTACACTGAAGCTTTCTTT	CAISELSGTGYTEAFF